This TCR beta chain is drawn from a study of OX40 agonist ivuxolimab in advanced cancers. Background on the study: Dose-escalation subjects each had hepatocellular carcinoma, melanoma, renal cell or head and neck cancer.

Germline-derived CDR1 and CDR2 are KGHSH and LQKENI. Trimming removed 3 bases at V and 3 bases at J, with 8 bases between. This CDR3 is 13 amino acids long. Regarding the study as a whole: Relatively little clonal expansion, among the lowest observed, appeared in partial responders at 0.1-3.0 mg/kg. Expanded clones belonging to CD8+ T cells outnumbered, on average, those of CD4+.

Using immunoSEQ multiplex PCR, the repertoire was profiled, and TCRdb retains in-frame clones only, with some absent. The repertoire has fewer than 85,000 clones, around 86% of them found once; the top ten carry around 6.5%. Patients with a history of autoimmune disease or on systemic immunosuppression were excluded. Worth noting for this clone: Antigen: not known.

This sequence joins TRBV18 and TRBJ1-2; possible D gene TRBD1, 5 bases. The starting material was CD4+ or CD8+ T cells sorted from blood, obtained in a trial of the OX40 agonist ivuxolimab. The source is an adult with an advanced solid tumor such as melanoma, head and neck, liver or kidney cancer. The CDR3 reads CASSPLQDYGYTF. The DNA for the CDR3 is TGTGCCAGCTCACCGTTACAGGACTATGGCTACACCTTC.